Below, 15 T cell receptor beta chains from the same sample are listed, as sequenced in a study of shared clonotypes between healthy human individuals. Repertoires were generated with immunoSEQ multiplex PCR, while TCRdb's copy carries only in-frame clones and drops some. The sample consists of 2.5 million or so clones, around 90% of them appearing once. Sequenced sample: naive CD4+ T cells sorted from blood. Subset: CD45RA+ positively selected. Receptors were obtained from a man aged 18-30 years in good health.

V is TRBV5-8 and J is TRBJ1-1; 7 positions agree with TRBD1. Per germline, CDR1 SGHTS and CDR2 YDEGEE. Trimming at V came to 2 bases and at J to 2 bases, leaving 3 bases not matched to a gene. The length of the CDR3 is 14 residues. This CDR3 reads CASSLGTANTEAFF. For the CDR3, the DNA is TGTGCCAGCAGCTTAGGGACAGCCAACACTGAAGCTTTCTTT.

This rearrangement joins TRBV10-3 to TRBJ2-5, with 7 bases matching TRBD2. Trimming removed 4 bases from V and 4 bases from J; junction bases left unmatched: 9. Germline V gives CDR1 ENHRY, CDR2 SYGVKD. This CDR3 region has 15 residues. The CDR3 nucleotides read TGTGCCATCAGTGTATCGGGGAGGGCCGTAGAGACCCAGTACTTC. Amino acid sequence: CAISVSGRAVETQYF.

The V gene is TRBV19, the J gene TRBJ1-2, with 9 positions matching TRBD1. The CDR3 has 13 amino acids. CDR1 and CDR2 from the germline V gene are LNHDA and SQIVND (reference sequence). V dropped 3 bases and J dropped 8; count of bases not matched to a gene: 4. CDR3 in amino acids: CASSIETGGGYTF. The CDR3 nucleotides read TGTGCCAGTAGTATCGAGACAGGGGGAGGCTACACCTTC.

The genes are TRBV5-1 and TRBJ2-5; possible D gene TRBD1, 5 bases. The CDR3 has 15 residues. Germline V gene sequence: CDR1 SGHRS, CDR2 YFSETQ. Trimming removed 0 bases at V and 1 base at J, with 10 bases between. As DNA, the CDR3 is TGCGCCAGCAGCTTGGGACCAGGGCCCCAAGAGACCCAGTACTTC. Residues: CASSLGPGPQETQYF.

The chain is built from TRBV5-1 and TRBJ2-1; 12 nucleotides match TRBD2. Germline CDR1 and CDR2: SGHRS and YFSETQ. V trimming: 3 bases; J trimming: 0 bases; junction bases outside the gene matches: 7. This CDR3 is 18 amino acids long. The CDR3 loop reads CASSSGLAGSSSYNEQFF. The CDR3 DNA reads as TGCGCCAGCAGCTCGGGACTAGCGGGTTCTAGCTCCTACAATGAGCAGTTCTTC.

This rearrangement joins TRBV18 to TRBJ2-2; 9 bases align to TRBD2. The CDR3 runs 17 residues. CDR1 is KGHSH and CDR2 is LQKENI in the germline V gene. The V gene end was trimmed by 0 bases and the J gene end by 2 bases; junction bases not matched to a gene: 4. This CDR3 reads CASSPPASGTNTGELFF. The CDR3 DNA follows: TGTGCCAGCTCACCACCGGCTAGCGGGACAAACACCGGGGAGCTGTTTTTT.

The rearrangement links TRBV5-4 to TRBJ2-7; possibly TRBD2 for D (5 bases). The CDR3 consists of 14 residues. The V and J ends lost 0 bases and 2 bases respectively, with 9 bases between them. Germline V gives CDR1 SGHNT, CDR2 YYREEE (reference sequence). CDR3 residues: CASSLGTRAYEQYF. CDR3 nucleotides: TGTGCCAGCAGCTTGGGGACTCGCGCCTACGAGCAGTACTTC.

The J gene is TRBJ1-2, the V gene TRBV2; the D is unclear. The CDR3 spans 14 residues. Germline V gene data show CDR1 as SNHLY and CDR2 as FYNNEI. V was shortened by 4 bases and J by 3 bases, with 12 bases between the two germline ends. The CDR3 DNA sequence: TGTGCCAGCAGTGTAGGGCTCGCGGACTATGGCTACACCTTC. Encoded protein: CASSVGLADYGYTF.

The chain is built from TRBV12-1 and TRBJ2-7; TRBD1, the table's D call, was not compared with the DNA. TRBV12-1 is a pseudogene segment. The CDR3 sequence is 15 residues long. The CDR3, as DNA: TGTGCCAGCAGCGTCCCTCGCAGGACAAAGGACGAGCAGTACTTC. Translated: CASSVPRRTKDEQYF.

The chain is built from TRBV2 and TRBJ2-3; 14 bases fit TRBD2. V lost 6 bases, J lost 1 base, and 9 bases stayed unmatched. Germline loops: CDR1 SNHLY, CDR2 FYNNEI. This CDR3 comprises 18 residues. CDR3 nucleotides: TGTGCCAGCAGGACCGGGACTAGCGGGAGTTTGGGCACAGATACGCAGTATTTT. This gives the protein CASRTGTSGSLGTDTQYF.

With respect to this clone: Other DNA sequences from this sample encode an identical CDR3 as well. The V and J genes are TRBV10-1 and TRBJ2-3, with D unclear. Germline CDR1 reads WNHNN; CDR2 reads SYGVQD (reference sequence). The ends were cut back, 0 bases at V and 2 bases at J, with 6 bases in the middle. This CDR3 region has 14 residues. CDR3 amino acids: CASSESPATDTQYF. The CDR3 nucleotides are TGCGCCAGCAGTGAGTCCCCAGCCACAGATACGCAGTATTTT.

V is TRBV7-9 and J is TRBJ2-7; 12 nucleotides agree with TRBD1. After removal of 8 bases from V and 3 bases from J, the junction contained 5 bases not matched to a gene. The CDR3 is made up of 14 amino acids. The germline V gene encodes CDR1 SEHNR and CDR2 FQNEAQ (reference sequence). CDR3 amino acids: CASGGTGGLYEQYF. The CDR3 DNA is TGTGCCAGCGGGGGGACAGGGGGCCTCTACGAGCAGTACTTC.

The V and J genes are TRBV6-5 and TRBJ2-1; 10 bases agree with TRBD1. Losses at the gene ends were 7 bases for V and 8 bases for J; bases not matched to a gene: 8. In germline, CDR1 is MNHEY, CDR2 SVGAGI. The CDR3 extends over 14 amino acids. The CDR3 sequence: CASIRDRGADEQFF. CDR3 nucleotides: TGTGCCAGCATCAGGGACAGGGGCGCGGATGAGCAGTTCTTC.

The rearrangement uses TRBV7-7 and TRBJ2-2; TRBD2 agrees at 8 bases. The CDR3 has 13 residues. CDR1 and CDR2 (germline): SSHAT, FNYEAQ (reference sequence). Written as DNA, the CDR3 is TGTGCTAGCGGGGTGGATAACACCGGGGAGCTGTTTTTT. Its protein product is CASGVDNTGELFF.

This sequence joins TRBV2 and TRBJ1-4; 7 bases are a match to TRBD1. Losses at the gene ends were 10 bases for V and 2 bases for J; bases not matched to a gene: 7. CDR3 length equals 14 residues. Per germline, CDR1 SNHLY and CDR2 FYNNEI. CDR3 protein: CATRTGATNEKLFF. The CDR3 region has the DNA TGTGCCACACGCACAGGGGCGACTAATGAAAAACTGTTTTTT.